The rows below give T cell receptor beta chains drawn from one sample of a study of vaccination and CD4 T cells after COVID-19. MiXCR was run by TCRdb on the PCR reads, yielding one entry per CDR3 protein. The sample lists nearly 8,500 distinct CDR3 sequences; just over 35% were seen once. The antigens these receptors bind are not known. Sequencing was carried out using CD4+ T cells from blood, cultured in vitro. These receptors were taken from a human donor in good health. Both conserved end residues are trimmed from each CDR3. Fields, in order: J gene, CDR3 length, V gene, CDR3 protein.

j_call: TRBJ1-5; cdr3_length: 10; v_call: TRBV6-2/TRBV6-3; cdr3_aa: ASSYMDRPQH
j_call: TRBJ1-5; cdr3_length: 11; v_call: TRBV6-1; cdr3_aa: ASSAQAHQPQH
j_call: TRBJ2-7; cdr3_length: 13; v_call: TRBV7-2; cdr3_aa: ASSLLGLASYEQY
j_call: TRBJ1-2; cdr3_length: 12; v_call: TRBV7-9; cdr3_aa: ASSLELLNYGYT
j_call: TRBJ1-5; cdr3_length: 13; v_call: TRBV6-2/TRBV6-3; cdr3_aa: ASNSGDASNQPQH
j_call: TRBJ2-5; cdr3_length: 12; v_call: TRBV10-2; cdr3_aa: ASSDIGRQGTQY
j_call: TRBJ2-5; cdr3_length: 11; v_call: TRBV9; cdr3_aa: ASSVLGGETQY
j_call: TRBJ2-7; cdr3_length: 10; v_call: TRBV10-1; cdr3_aa: ASSPGGYEQY
j_call: TRBJ2-2; cdr3_length: 15; v_call: TRBV20-1; cdr3_aa: SALPMKQGGLAGELF
j_call: TRBJ1-2; cdr3_length: 11; v_call: TRBV28; cdr3_aa: ASSLTVNYGYT
j_call: TRBJ2-2; cdr3_length: 12; v_call: TRBV20-1; cdr3_aa: SARETGDTGELF
j_call: TRBJ1-2; cdr3_length: 14; v_call: TRBV20-1; cdr3_aa: SARDRDRAYNYGYT
j_call: TRBJ2-5; cdr3_length: 11; v_call: TRBV20-1; cdr3_aa: SASPAGEETQY
j_call: TRBJ1-1; cdr3_length: 10; v_call: TRBV25-1; cdr3_aa: ASSVLNTEAF
j_call: TRBJ1-1; cdr3_length: 12; v_call: TRBV7-2; cdr3_aa: ASSARQGNTEAF
j_call: TRBJ1-1; cdr3_length: 9; v_call: TRBV30; cdr3_aa: AWTRNTEAF
j_call: TRBJ1-2; cdr3_length: 11; v_call: TRBV27; cdr3_aa: ASSLLGINGYT
j_call: TRBJ2-5; cdr3_length: 14; v_call: TRBV6-1; cdr3_aa: ASSYPRTGGEETQY
j_call: TRBJ2-7; cdr3_length: 10; v_call: TRBV2; cdr3_aa: ASSGDSYEQY
j_call: TRBJ1-1; cdr3_length: 14; v_call: TRBV6-1; cdr3_aa: ASSRRQGPMNTEAF
j_call: TRBJ1-5; cdr3_length: 9; v_call: TRBV30; cdr3_aa: ASRVGTAQH
j_call: TRBJ1-1; cdr3_length: 9; v_call: TRBV12-3/TRBV12-4; cdr3_aa: ASSFRTEAF
j_call: TRBJ1-3; cdr3_length: 14; v_call: TRBV6-1; cdr3_aa: ASSPQTVRSGNTIY
j_call: TRBJ2-5; cdr3_length: 13; v_call: TRBV28; cdr3_aa: ASRPPQGSQETQY
j_call: TRBJ1-2; cdr3_length: 12; v_call: TRBV20-1; cdr3_aa: SAKTGGANYGYT
j_call: TRBJ2-7; cdr3_length: 10; v_call: TRBV20-1; cdr3_aa: SATQTGGEQY
j_call: TRBJ1-1; cdr3_length: 11; v_call: TRBV10-2; cdr3_aa: ASSDGGNTEAF
j_call: TRBJ2-1; cdr3_length: 13; v_call: TRBV5-6; cdr3_aa: ASSLGAYAYNEQF
j_call: TRBJ2-6; cdr3_length: 14; v_call: TRBV29-1; cdr3_aa: SDRPGRGTGANVLT
j_call: TRBJ1-1; cdr3_length: 12; v_call: TRBV10-2; cdr3_aa: ASSEQGVGTEAF
j_call: TRBJ2-3; cdr3_length: 9; v_call: TRBV2; cdr3_aa: ASSETDTQY
j_call: TRBJ1-1; cdr3_length: 11; v_call: TRBV12-3/TRBV12-4; cdr3_aa: ASSLHLGTEAF
j_call: TRBJ2-3; cdr3_length: 12; v_call: TRBV6-4; cdr3_aa: ASKIEVGTDTQY
j_call: TRBJ2-2; cdr3_length: 12; v_call: TRBV19; cdr3_aa: ASRTGAHTGELF
j_call: TRBJ1-2; cdr3_length: 11; v_call: TRBV20-1; cdr3_aa: SASRGQDYGYT
j_call: TRBJ1-5; cdr3_length: 11; v_call: TRBV19; cdr3_aa: ASSIALDQPQH
j_call: TRBJ1-1; cdr3_length: 12; v_call: TRBV27; cdr3_aa: ASSLSTVNTEAF
j_call: TRBJ1-1; cdr3_length: 11; v_call: TRBV2; cdr3_aa: ASSDMKDTEAF
j_call: TRBJ1-1; cdr3_length: 12; v_call: TRBV2; cdr3_aa: ASIGAEMNTEAF
j_call: TRBJ2-5; cdr3_length: 12; v_call: TRBV19; cdr3_aa: ASSNDFLRETQY
j_call: TRBJ2-5; cdr3_length: 12; v_call: TRBV20-1; cdr3_aa: SARDSLAGETQY
j_call: TRBJ2-1; cdr3_length: 12; v_call: TRBV6-1; cdr3_aa: ASRTSGDVPEQF
j_call: TRBJ2-2; cdr3_length: 11; v_call: TRBV7-6; cdr3_aa: ASSKDNTGELF
j_call: TRBJ2-1; cdr3_length: 17; v_call: TRBV7-2; cdr3_aa: ASRMAGTSGGGSYNEQF
j_call: TRBJ1-1; cdr3_length: 13; v_call: TRBV10-1; cdr3_aa: ASSESMDGNTEAF
j_call: TRBJ1-1; cdr3_length: 12; v_call: TRBV7-9; cdr3_aa: ASSLAGSNTEAF
j_call: TRBJ1-5; cdr3_length: 11; v_call: TRBV5-6; cdr3_aa: ASSSDRNQPQH
j_call: TRBJ2-2; cdr3_length: 12; v_call: TRBV20-1; cdr3_aa: SARSRLGPGELF
j_call: TRBJ1-6; cdr3_length: 12; v_call: TRBV27; cdr3_aa: ATSTGGNNSPLH
j_call: TRBJ1-6; cdr3_length: 12; v_call: TRBV10-1; cdr3_aa: ASSSGTGDAPLH
j_call: TRBJ2-1; cdr3_length: 12; v_call: TRBV6-5; cdr3_aa: ASSWAFSYNEQF
j_call: TRBJ1-1; cdr3_length: 13; v_call: TRBV5-6; cdr3_aa: ASSLRSYMNTEAF
j_call: TRBJ1-3; cdr3_length: 12; v_call: TRBV21-1; cdr3_aa: ASSNRTGGNTIY
j_call: TRBJ1-5; cdr3_length: 12; v_call: TRBV18; cdr3_aa: ASSPGGINQPQH
j_call: TRBJ1-5; cdr3_length: 13; v_call: TRBV7-2; cdr3_aa: ASSPGTVRNQPQH
j_call: TRBJ1-5; cdr3_length: 13; v_call: TRBV20-1; cdr3_aa: SASSGGESNQPQH
j_call: TRBJ1-2; cdr3_length: 9; v_call: TRBV20-1; cdr3_aa: SVYFNYGYT